Presented here are 21 T cell receptor beta chains from one specimen sequenced in a study of tumor-infiltrating lymphocytes in primary liver carcinoma. Unsorted bulk tissue, about 17-33 mg of it, served as the source for co-extraction of RNA and DNA. A constant-region primer served to make TCR beta cDNA from about 0.45 ug total RNA. Slightly modified ARM-PCR served as the procedure for the TCR beta libraries. These libraries came from three rounds of nested multiplex PCR. The first two PCR rounds used TRBV1-TRBV30 primers with a Cbeta primer, nine to eleven cycles each. A single record per CDR3 protein comes from TCRdb applying MiXCR to the multiplex PCR reads. Found here are just under 55,000 distinct CDR3 sequences, 70% to 80% of them singletons; the top ten hold under 30%. Sample: liver tumor tissue from sampling region 2. Subset defined: tumor region T2, inferior pole. The receptor set was obtained from a man aged 35 to 55 with primary liver carcinoma and hepatitis B virus infection.

With regard to this clonotype: Germline is not matched at one junction end, which may reflect a read error. The chain is built from TRBV12-3 or TRBV12-4 and TRBJ2-3; D gene ambiguous. The CDR3 is made up of 15 amino acids. The CDR3 region is CVSTQVVGARDTQYF. The CDR3, as DNA: TGTGTCAGCACCCAGGTAGTGGGCGCCAGAGATACGCAGTATTTT.

Only a few counts were recorded for this clonotype. This is likely a read error, given that the CDR3 carries no conserved phenylalanine or tryptophan at its end. The CDR3 DNA reads TGCTGCGTTGAAGCTAATTCCGGCACAGATACGCAGTATTCT. The encoded protein is CCVEANSGTDTQYS. The rearrangement uses TRBV29-1 and TRBJ2-3; D unclear. CDR1 SQVTM and CDR2 ANQGSEA come from the germline V gene. This CDR3 contains 14 residues.

The V gene is TRBV2, the J gene TRBJ2-1; tentative D call: TRBD1 (5 bases). Germline lookup yields CDR1 SNHLY and CDR2 FYNNEI. This CDR3 is 14 amino acids long. The V and J ends lost 4 bases and 14 bases respectively, with 21 bases between them. Here the CDR3 reads CASSGAETGGSKFF. For the CDR3, the DNA is TGTGCCAGCAGTGGAGCTGAAACAGGTGGTAGTAAGTTCTTC.

This rearrangement joins TRBV4-1 to TRBJ2-1; TRBD2 matches at 12 bases. The V segment lost 4 bases and the J segment 7 bases; nucleotides outside the gene matches: 20. This CDR3 is 20 amino acids long. Germline V CDR1 and CDR2: MGHRA, YSYEKL. Here the CDR3 reads CASSPSDSGLAGGPGNEQFF. The CDR3 DNA sequence: TGCGCCAGCAGCCCCTCAGACAGCGGGCTAGCGGGAGGGCCGGGAAATGAGCAGTTCTTC.

Notes on this clonotype: The CDR3 ends on some other residue instead of the conserved phenylalanine or tryptophan, so this is likely a read error. Because the CDR3's place on the DNA is in doubt, the DNA is left out and the CDR3 is given as listed by TCRdb. The CDR3 protein is CASSSAGPGNEQIL. This sequence joins TRBV11-2 and TRBJ2-1; the table assigns TRBD2, which was not confirmed against the DNA. Including both end residues, the CDR3 is 14 amino acids long. Per germline, CDR1 SGHAT and CDR2 FQNNGV.

The CDR3 protein is CASRTNRCGRTGELFF. DNA of the CDR3: TGCGCCAGCAGGACAAACAGGTGCGGTCGCACCGGGGAGCTGTTTTTT. The chain employs TRBV4-1 and TRBJ2-2; D possibly corresponds to TRBD1 (5 bases). This CDR3 has 16 residues. Germline values: CDR1 MGHRA, CDR2 YSYEKL. The V end lost 6 bases, the J end lost 4 bases, and 18 bases lay between the germline ends.

Notes on this clonotype: The junction departs from germline at one end; a sequencing error may be responsible. The V gene is TRBV6-5, the J gene TRBJ2-7, with TRBD2 matching over 7 bases. CDR1 and CDR2 (germline): MNHEY, SVGAGI. The CDR3 runs 15 residues. The DNA for the CDR3 is TGTGTCAGCAGTCCTTCGGGGGGAGGCCCATACGAGCAGTACTTC. It specifies CVSSPSGGGPYEQYF.

To note about this clonotype: This may be a read error, as it is one base from a much larger clone. The chain combines TRBV28 with TRBJ2-7; D possibly matches TRBD1 or TRBD2 (7 bases each). The germline V gene encodes CDR1 MDHEN and CDR2 SYDVKM. The CDR3 consists of 14 residues. The DNA of the CDR3 is TGTGCCGGCAGACAGAGCGGGACAGCCTACGAGCAGTACTTC. This sequence encodes CAGRQSGTAYEQYF.

Many counts were recorded for this clonotype. This chain links TRBV12-3 or TRBV12-4 with TRBJ2-1; 9 bases align to TRBD1. There are 15 residues in the CDR3. The V and J ends lost 5 bases and 4 bases, in that order; junction bases with no gene match: 6. The CDR3 nucleotides are TGTGCCAGCAGTGCGACGGGACAGGGATACAATGAGCAGTTCTTC. Translated, it gives CASSATGQGYNEQFF.

This clonotype was picked up one time. The final CDR3 position lacks the conserved phenylalanine or tryptophan, pointing to a likely read error. The chain combines TRBV6-5 with TRBJ2-7, with a weak D call TRBD1 (6 bases). Trimming took 4 bases from V and 5 from J, leaving 24 bases between them. The germline V gene has CDR1 MNHEY and CDR2 SVGAGI. This CDR3 comprises 17 residues. The CDR3 region is CASSCRDIGRRGNEQYS. CDR3 in DNA: TGTGCCAGCAGTTGCCGGGACATTGGTAGGCGAGGGAACGAGCAGTACTCC.

Turning to this clonotype: A much larger clone differs from this one at a single base, so this may be a read error. The CDR3 DNA follows: TGCAGTGTTCCGAGACTAGAGGTCGAGCAGTACTTC. This encodes CSVPRLEVEQYF. This sequence joins TRBV20-1 and TRBJ2-7, with a tentative D call TRBD2 (6 bases). CDR1 and CDR2 (germline): DFQATT, SNEGSKA (reference sequence). The CDR3 runs 12 residues. V was cut by 7 bases and J by 6 bases, with 16 bases left in between.

Worth noting for this clonotype: Mismatch with germline at one junction end may stem from a read error. This chain links TRBV7-3 with TRBJ2-1; either TRBD1 or TRBD2 may supply D (5 bases each). CDR1 SGHTA and CDR2 FQGTGA come from the germline V gene. The CDR3 is 16 residues long. The CDR3 DNA is TGTGCCAGCAGCTCCCGCCGGGGCCCCGTTGGCAATGAGCAGTCCTTC. Its translation is CASSSRRGPVGNEQSF.

The rearrangement uses TRBV7-3 and TRBJ2-7; D unresolved. CDR1 is SGHTA, CDR2 FQGTGA, per germline. V shed 4 bases and J shed 3 bases, with 10 bases lying between them. There are 13 residues in the CDR3. The CDR3 loop reads CASSSLAGYEQYF. CDR3 bases: TGTGCCAGCAGCTCCCTGGCCGGCTACGAGCAGTACTTC.

A note on this clonotype: It is likely a read error, because the conserved phenylalanine at the end of the CDR3 is missing. The chain combines TRBV6-6 with TRBJ2-3; 7 nucleotides align to TRBD2. The germline CDR1 and CDR2 sequences are MNHNY and SVGAGI (reference sequence). The CDR3 is made up of 16 amino acids. CDR3 in DNA: TGTGCCAGCAGGCCCCGCGCGACTAGCCTCACAGGTACGCAGTATTTG. Protein sequence: CASRPRATSLTGTQYL.

By share, this clonotype counts as large. V is TRBV11-2 and J is TRBJ2-1, with TRBD2 matching over 14 bases. Germline trimming cut 4 bases from V and 15 bases from J; bases unmatched to any gene: 14. The CDR3 sequence is 16 residues long. CDR1 SGHAT and CDR2 FQNNGV come from the germline V gene. The DNA for the CDR3 is TGTGCCAGCAGCTACTCTTCGACTAGCGGGAGGGGAGGCGGGTTCTTC. Amino acid sequence: CASSYSSTSGRGGGFF.

The sample holds a few counts of this clonotype. Likely a read error: the CDR3 ends without its conserved phenylalanine or tryptophan. This chain joins TRBV29-1 and TRBJ2-1; no reliable D call. Germline V lookup: CDR1 SQVTM, CDR2 ANQGSEA. Trimming left V 6 bases short and J 0 bases short, with 9 bases between. CDR3 length: 13 residues. Here the CDR3 reads CSVDPYSYNEQFL. The CDR3 nucleotides are TGCAGCGTCGACCCATACTCCTACAATGAGCAGTTCCTC.

This clonotype was picked up a small number of times. Given a much more abundant clone one base away, this may be a read error. The chain uses TRBV5-1 and TRBJ2-3, with TRBD1 as a possible D gene (6 bases). This CDR3 contains 12 residues. Germline lookup yields CDR1 SGHRS and CDR2 YFSETQ. In nucleotides, the CDR3 is TGCACCAGCAGAGGACAGTTAGATACGCAGTATTTT. Translating gives CTSRGQLDTQYF.

This clonotype was recorded many times. The chain has TRBV6-2 or TRBV6-3 and TRBJ2-4, with 10 bases matching TRBD2. Germline CDR1 is MNHEY and CDR2 is SVGEGT. This CDR3 has 16 residues. The V and J ends lost 5 bases and 3 bases, in that order; junction bases with no gene match: 7. The CDR3 is CASSPSGSEGKNIQYF. CDR3 bases: TGTGCCAGCAGTCCTAGCGGGAGCGAGGGCAAAAACATTCAGTACTTC.

A note on this clonotype: Given a much more abundant clone one base away, this may be a read error. The chain joins TRBV28 to TRBJ2-5; tentatively, D is TRBD2 (5 bases). V was pared by 1 base and J by 2 bases, with 11 bases between. The CDR3 contains 15 residues. The germline CDR1 and CDR2 sequences are MDHEN and SYDVKM. CDR3 amino acids: CASSLSATGQETQYF. In DNA form, the CDR3 reads TGTGCCAGCAGTTTATCGGCCACGGGGCAAGAGACCCAGTACTTC.

With regard to this clonotype: A much larger clone lies one base from this, so it may be a read error. The rearrangement uses TRBV6-5 and TRBJ2-1; 9 bases are shared with TRBD1. From germline, CDR1 is MNHEY and CDR2 SVGAGI. The CDR3 is 15 amino acids. Unmatched junction bases numbered 15, after V lost 8 bases and J lost 10 bases. The CDR3 reads CASCTGGGTGGEQFF. Here the CDR3 DNA reads TGTGCCAGCTGTACAGGGGGCGGGACGGGTGGGGAGCAGTTCTTC.

The chain employs TRBV6-5 and TRBJ2-1; D may be TRBD1 or TRBD2 (5 bases each). With 9 bases removed from V and 6 bases from J, the gap between germline ends came to 15 bases. In germline, CDR1 is MNHEY, CDR2 SVGAGI. This CDR3 has 13 amino acids. The CDR3 reads CASSTRGFNEQFF. CDR3 sequence (DNA): TGTGCCAGTAGTACCCGGGGCTTCAATGAGCAGTTCTTC.